The rows below give T cell receptor beta chains drawn from one sample of a study of T cell responses to AZD1222 COVID-19 vaccine. TCRdb's table, derived via immunoSEQ multiplex PCR, lists solely in-frame clones and lacks some. Of approximately 170,000 clones listed, about 92% are singletons. Sequenced material: peripheral blood, taken on day 0 of AZD1222 vaccination. These receptors were obtained from an adult in good health. CDR3s include the opening cysteine and the closing phenylalanine or tryptophan. Each record gives: V gene, J gene, D gene, clone size, CDR3 protein, CDR3 DNA. The D gene is left open where the match is weak. Clone size, where shown, is once, few, many, or a class for clones that have expanded.

TRBV2	TRBJ2-1	.	.	CASSKESSYNEQFF	TGTGCCAGCAGCAAAGAGAGCTCCTACAATGAGCAGTTCTTC
TRBV10-1	TRBJ1-2	.	.	CASSASGVNGYTF	TGCGCCAGCAGTGCGTCAGGGGTGAATGGCTACACCTTC
TRBV5-6	TRBJ1-2	.	few	CASSLVVSYTF	TGTGCCAGCAGCTTGGTGGTTAGCTACACCTTC
TRBV19	TRBJ1-1	.	.	CASSLHGAEAFF	TGTGCCAGTAGCTTACATGGCGCTGAAGCTTTCTTT
TRBV28	TRBJ1-2	TRBD1	.	CAIKTGLYGYTF	TGTGCCATCAAGACAGGGCTCTATGGCTACACCTTC
TRBV29-1	TRBJ2-5	.	.	CSARPGLTLETQYF	TGCAGCGCCAGGCCGGGACTCACGTTGGAGACCCAGTACTTC
TRBV4-2	TRBJ2-2	TRBD1	.	CASSQRDQGDTGELFF	TGTGCCAGCAGCCAACGTGATCAGGGGGACACCGGGGAGCTGTTTTTT
TRBV5-1	TRBJ2-3	TRBD2	.	CASSLAQLAGGSTDTQYF	TGCGCCAGCAGCTTGGCTCAACTAGCGGGGGGCAGCACAGATACGCAGTATTTT
TRBV5-1	TRBJ2-7	.	.	CASSSRAVESSYEQYF	TGCGCCAGCAGCTCCCGGGCCGTAGAGAGCTCCTACGAGCAGTACTTC
TRBV7-2	TRBJ1-1	.	.	CASSLSPMNTEAFF	TGTGCCAGCAGCTTGTCTCCCATGAACACTGAAGCTTTCTTT
TRBV18	TRBJ2-2	.	.	CASSPWPLIGTGELFF	TGTGCCAGCTCACCCTGGCCCCTGATCGGCACCGGGGAGCTGTTTTTT
TRBV6-1	TRBJ1-1	.	.	CASSEGMGNTEAFF	TGTGCCAGCAGTGAAGGGATGGGGAACACTGAAGCTTTCTTT
TRBV19	TRBJ2-7	TRBD1	.	CASSIGTGVFYEQYF	TGTGCCAGTAGTATAGGGACAGGGGTGTTTTACGAGCAGTACTTC
TRBV3-1/TRBV3-2	TRBJ2-1	TRBD2	.	CASSQQSGGANEQFF	TGTGCCAGCAGCCAACAAAGCGGGGGGGCGAATGAGCAGTTCTTC
TRBV3-1/TRBV3-2	TRBJ1-1	TRBD1	.	CASSHADRVWNTEAFF	TGTGCCAGCAGCCACGCGGACAGGGTTTGGAACACTGAAGCTTTCTTT
TRBV5-1	TRBJ1-4	.	once	CASSPGGSTNEKLFF	TGCGCCAGCAGCCCGGGGGGATCAACTAATGAAAAACTGTTTTTT
TRBV5-1	TRBJ2-7	TRBD2	.	CASSTVAGEYEQYF	TGCGCCAGCAGCACTGTAGCGGGGGAATACGAGCAGTACTTC
TRBV5-1	TRBJ1-4	.	.	CASSSSYDSATNEKLFF	TGCGCCAGCAGCTCAAGCTACGATTCTGCAACTAATGAAAAACTGTTTTTT
TRBV6-1	TRBJ1-5	.	.	CASSESVLGQSNNQPQHF	TGTGCCAGCAGTGAATCGGTGCTGGGGCAGTCCAACAATCAGCCCCAGCATTTT
TRBV5-1	TRBJ1-1	TRBD1	.	CASSRDRGMNTEAFF	TGCGCCAGCAGCCGGGACAGGGGGATGAACACTGAAGCTTTCTTT
TRBV15	TRBJ2-3	.	.	CATSRDPGKDGTQYF	TGTGCCACCAGCAGAGATCCGGGTAAGGACGGTACGCAGTATTTT
TRBV4-1	TRBJ1-2	TRBD1	.	CASSQDIRTGPTYGYTF	TGCGCCAGCAGCCAAGACATCCGGACAGGTCCTACCTATGGCTACACCTTC
TRBV28	TRBJ1-4	.	.	CASSYSGLATNEKLFF	TGTGCCAGCAGTTACTCAGGACTTGCAACTAATGAAAAACTGTTTTTT